The T cell receptor beta chain under discussion was sequenced for a study of blood T cell repertoires in COVID-19. Whole-study context: From the United States, Italy and Spain came samples of acute and convalescent COVID-19. Sources were T cells, B-cell-depleted T cells, or PBMCs; the material itself was cDNA or gDNA.

Original handling: Estimation of nucleated cell counts was performed using reference gene primer amplification. Only in-frame clones appear in the TCRdb table, and some are missing; sequencing was by immunoSEQ multiplex PCR. The V and J calls and clone size come from that table; D and trimming were worked out from the DNA. The sample yields 150,000 or so clones, about 82% seen once. The V end lost 1 base, the J end lost 0 bases, and 5 bases lay between the germline ends. Germline lookup yields CDR1 SGHKS and CDR2 YYEKEE (reference sequence). This CDR3 contains 13 residues. What was sequenced was peripheral blood. The receptor comes from a woman over 75 with active or convalescent COVID-19. The chain links TRBV5-5 to TRBJ2-7; D unclear. CDR3 DNA: TGTGCCAGCAGCTTGTACAGCTCCTACGAGCAGTACTTC. Residues: CASSLYSSYEQYF. The full variable domain, its missing parts supplied by reference TRBV5-5 and TRBJ2-7, is DAGVTQSPTHLIKTRGQQVTLRCSPISGHKSVSWYQQVLGQGPQFIFQYYEKEERGRGNFPDRFSARQFPNYSSELNVNALLLGDSALYLCASSLYSSYEQYFGPGTRLTVT.